The sequence of this T cell receptor beta chain was determined in a study of metastatic and nonmetastatic thyroid tumors. MiXCR reprocessed the PCR reads for TCRdb. Found here are some 40,000 clones, around 20% of them singletons; the top ten hold around 19%. Patients underwent thyroid surgery, and none had received any treatment before it. This clone was counted at least ten times. CDR1 KGHSH and CDR2 LQKENI come from the germline V gene. Trimming cost V 0 bases and J 0 bases, with 11 bases left between them. The CDR3 length is 17 residues. This clonotype originated in a female donor with papillary thyroid cancer or a benign thyroid nodule (not recorded which). Some clones in this sample may be carry-over from other donors' samples. The J gene is TRBJ2-2, the V gene TRBV18, with D possibly TRBD1 on 5 matching bases. Sequencing was done on a sample of blood. CDR3 protein: CASSPPFGAANTGELFF. CDR3 bases: TGTGCCAGCTCACCACCGTTTGGGGCAGCGAACACCGGGGAGCTGTTTTTT.